This T cell receptor beta chain stems from a study of blood T cell repertoires in COVID-19 (dated by TCRdb to 2020 to 2021). Some background on the complete study: Collaborator samples came from the United States, Italy and Spain and covered acute and convalescent phases of COVID-19. The dataset comprised deeply sampled blood TCRbeta repertoires from subjects exposed to, actively infected with, or recovered from COVID-19. Samples came from the ongoing ImmuneRACE study (first 160 participants) plus 1,254 subjects from 6 global collaborators. Sample metadata almost always included a de-identified subject ID, COVID-19 status, age in years and sex. The repertoires were released in a freely available public database meant as a resource for research on the immune response to SARS-CoV-2. The material from the prospective study consisted of cDNA or gDNA derived from T cells, B-cell-depleted T cells, or PBMCs. HLA class I and class II types, where available, came from metadata supplied by the sample provider rather than from assay-based typing.

Each collaborating institution followed its own protocols to collect whole blood in K2EDTA tubes. For TCRbeta analysis, collaborator samples were shipped as frozen whole blood, as isolated PBMCs, or as DNA extracted from either sample type. About this clone: Its binding antigen is unknown. Per-base quality was not reported, and no clone a single base away is much larger than it.

Broad study findings and their caveats: The amount of clinical and demographic metadata varied by source and participant and was provided uncurated.

CDR1 and CDR2, per the germline V gene, are MDHEN and SYDVKM. The CDR3 goes from the cysteine to the phenylalanine over 17 residues. The CDR3 DNA has 51 bases and is translated from base 1. V and J lose 1 base and 10 bases, and a span of 23 bases separates them. TCRbeta CDR3 regions were amplified from genomic DNA using the immunoSEQ Assay, a bias-controlled multiplex PCR. As for the original processing: Nucleated cell counts per sample were estimated from amplification of reference gene primers within the assay. To quantify the absolute abundance of each unique TCRbeta CDR3 rearrangement, sequence reads were collapsed and filtered. For each sample, productive Simpson clonality was calculated as the square root of Simpson's diversity index over productive rearrangements. The table comes from immuneACCESS by way of TCRdb, which keeps in-frame sequences with V and J called. Part of the clones is missing from these tables; in studies checked, under half for an unresolved V gene and the rest for unknown reasons. V and J calls and clone size are as listed in that table; D and trimming were resolved from the DNA. The sample table contains fewer than 400,000 clones; only one count was recorded for 85% of them. The ten largest clones capture roughly 3.4% of the sample.

The receptor was derived from a woman younger than 30 with acute or convalescent COVID-19. In this chain, TRBV28 is recombined with TRBJ2-1; 5 matching bases give a weak D call of TRBD2. The sample consisted of peripheral blood. The nucleotide sequence reads TGTGCCAGCAGTTTATTTTCGTTGGCGGTTGGTGGAGGAGAGCAGTTCTTC. Its translation reads: CASSLFSLAVGGGEQFF.